The sequence of this TCR beta chain was determined in a study of blood T cells in healthy people across ages. Sample-barcoded 5' priming and a J-beta primer mix drove a second PCR of roughly 7 to 11 cycles. TCRdb reprocessed the 5' RACE reads via MiXCR and lists one record per CDR3 protein. This sample has fewer than 700,000 distinct CDR3 sequences, with roughly two fifths found just once. Comments on this clonotype: Its antigen is unidentified.

Germline CDR1 is MGHRA and CDR2 is YSYEKL. Between the trimmed V and J ends, which lost 2 bases and 4 bases, there was a span of 12 bases. The CDR3 contains 14 residues. Whole-study results and caveats: Diversity was higher, and naive CD4+ cells more numerous, in long-lived donors than in aged donors. Per-million-T-cell TCR beta diversity fell roughly linearly with age. Investigators viewed diversity estimates from one million T cells as underestimates, the study reported.

The sequence was collected from a man of 80 years or more in good health. Sequencing was performed on blood. This sequence joins TRBV4-1 and TRBJ2-7, with a weak D call TRBD1 (5 bases). CDR3: CASSQQSGPYEQYF. The CDR3 DNA is TGCGCCAGCAGCCAACAATCAGGGCCATACGAGCAGTACTTC.